The rows below give T cell receptor beta chains drawn from one sample of a study of CD8 T cells in Susac syndrome. TCRdb passed the immunoSEQ multiplex PCR reads through MiXCR, listing each CDR3 protein once. Among around 140,000 distinct CDR3 sequences, 85% to 95% were seen once, and the ten largest hold over 0.09%. Source material: CD4+ T cells from PBMCs. The receptors were gathered from a human donor with multiple sclerosis. Both conserved end residues are part of each CDR3. Each record gives: CDR3 length, V gene, D gene, J gene, clone size, CDR3 DNA, CDR3 protein. D genes are given only for firm matches. Rows may omit the clone size; those that give it use once, few, many or a size class.

15	TRBV12-3/TRBV12-4	TRBD2	TRBJ2-1	-	TGTGCCAGCAGCCCAGGGACTAGCGGCACCAATGAGCAGTTCTTC	CASSPGTSGTNEQFF
11	TRBV12-3/TRBV12-4	-	TRBJ1-5	-	TGTGCCAGCAGTTCAACTCAGCCCCAGCATTTT	CASSSTQPQHF
18	TRBV20-1	-	TRBJ2-3	-	TGCAGTGCTAGAGGATCCTCCACCTCTTTAGCGTTCACAGATACGCAGTATTTT	CSARGSSTSLAFTDTQYF
12	TRBV29-1	TRBD1	TRBJ2-1	-	TGCAGCGCATACAGGGGGAGGCATGAGCAGTTCTTC	CSAYRGRHEQFF
15	TRBV27	TRBD2	TRBJ2-7	-	TGTGCCAGCATAGACCGACTAGCGGGGGACTACGAGCAGTACTTC	CASIDRLAGDYEQYF
14	TRBV3-1	TRBD1	TRBJ1-2	-	TGTGCCAGCAGCCAAGGAGGGGGCTGGTATGGCTACACCTTC	CASSQGGGWYGYTF
17	TRBV28	TRBD2	TRBJ2-7	-	TGTGCCAGCAGTTTGGAGCTAGCGGGGCTGTCTTTCTACGAGCAGTACTTC	CASSLELAGLSFYEQYF
15	TRBV15	-	TRBJ2-5	-	TGTGCCACCAGCAGAGATAGTCACCGACAAGAGACCCAGTACTTC	CATSRDSHRQETQYF
17	TRBV25-1	-	TRBJ1-3	-	TGTGCCAGCAGTGCACTCGCCAGGGGAAAGAAGGGAAACACCATATATTTT	CASSALARGKKGNTIYF
12	TRBV29-1	TRBD1	TRBJ1-2	-	TGCAGCGTGACCGGGACAGGGTATGGCTACACCTTC	CSVTGTGYGYTF
18	TRBV12-3/TRBV12-4	TRBD1	TRBJ2-6	-	TGTGCCAGCAGTTTAATCTGGGACAGGGCCTCTGGGGCCAACGTCCTGACTTTC	CASSLIWDRASGANVLTF
11	TRBV28	-	TRBJ1-2	-	TGTGCCGGCCTCGGGGCGTATGGCTACACCTTC	CAGLGAYGYTF
13	TRBV20-1	-	TRBJ2-7	-	TGCAGTGCTAGCGAAGACAGGGAGGCCGAGCAGTACTTC	CSASEDREAEQYF
14	TRBV5-1	TRBD1	TRBJ1-1	-	TGCGCCAGCAGCCCCGGTCCTCGGGACAGTGAAGCTTTCTTT	CASSPGPRDSEAFF
16	TRBV15	-	TRBJ2-7	once	TGTGCCACCAGCAGCAAGAAATTTTCTGGCACCTACGAGCAGTACTTC	CATSSKKFSGTYEQYF
12	TRBV18	-	TRBJ2-3	-	TGTGCCAGCTCTCGACCCACAGATACGCAGTATTTT	CASSRPTDTQYF
13	TRBV18	-	TRBJ2-7	-	TGTGCCAGCAGCCGCGGGGGACACTACGAGCAGTACTTC	CASSRGGHYEQYF
12	TRBV29-1	-	TRBJ1-2	-	TGCAGCGTTGAACGAACAGCCGCTGGCTACACCTTC	CSVERTAAGYTF
12	TRBV29-1	-	TRBJ1-2	-	TGCAGCGGAGCCTCCGGGGGACGGGGCTACACCTTC	CSGASGGRGYTF
14	TRBV7-8	TRBD2	TRBJ2-7	-	TGTGCCAGCAGCTCCCGGACTAGCGGGGGCGAGCAGTACTTC	CASSSRTSGGEQYF
14	TRBV30	TRBD1	TRBJ1-2	once	TGTGCCTGGAGACGGCAGGGGGCTAACTATGGCTACACCTTC	CAWRRQGANYGYTF
16	TRBV19	-	TRBJ2-6	-	TGTGCCAGTAGTATAACTCTGATTAGGGGGGCCAACGTCCTGACTTTC	CASSITLIRGANVLTF
15	TRBV4-2	-	TRBJ2-2	-	TGTGCCAGCAGCCGGACGGTTTCACAAGGCGGGGAGCTGTTTTTT	CASSRTVSQGGELFF
13	TRBV5-4	TRBD1	TRBJ1-2	-	TGTGCCAGCAGCCCGGGACAGGGCCTATCTTACGCCTTC	CASSPGQGLSYAF
18	TRBV13	TRBD2	TRBJ2-5	-	TGTGCCAGCAGCTTAAAGGGACTAGCGGGAGTTGTCGGGGAGACCCAGTACTTC	CASSLKGLAGVVGETQYF
14	TRBV2	-	TRBJ2-7	-	TGTGCCAGCAGCGTTGTAGGAGTCGGCTACGAGCAGTACTTC	CASSVVGVGYEQYF
14	TRBV6-5	TRBD2	TRBJ2-7	-	TGTGCCACGGAGGATAGCGGGAGCGCGGTCGAGCAGTACTTC	CATEDSGSAVEQYF
12	TRBV12-3/TRBV12-4	-	TRBJ2-7	-	TGTGCCAGCAGTTTATCTGGGAACGAGCAGTACTTC	CASSLSGNEQYF
16	TRBV7-3	TRBD1	TRBJ2-2	-	TGTGCCAGCAGCCGGGACAGGCCGGGGTATACCGGGGAGCTGTTTTTT	CASSRDRPGYTGELFF
14	TRBV3-1	-	TRBJ1-2	-	TGTGCCAGCAGCCAGGTACAGGGAGCAGGAGGCTACACCTTC	CASSQVQGAGGYTF
15	TRBV6-1	-	TRBJ2-7	-	TGTGCCAGCAGTGAAGCGCAGTTTGACAGGAGCCGACAGTACTTC	CASSEAQFDRSRQYF
13	TRBV29-1	-	TRBJ2-2	-	TGCAGCGTTGAAGGACAGAACACCGGGGAGCTGTTTTTT	CSVEGQNTGELFF
15	TRBV7-2	TRBD2	TRBJ2-1	-	TGTGCCAGCAGCCCCGGGACTAGGATAGACAATGAGCAGTTCTTC	CASSPGTRIDNEQFF
14	TRBV12-3/TRBV12-4	-	TRBJ1-2	-	TGTGCCAGCAGTTACGGCAGGCCATACCATGGCTACACCTTC	CASSYGRPYHGYTF
14	TRBV23-1	-	TRBJ1-1	-	TGCGCCAGCACCCATTTGAGGACGAACACTGAAGCTTTCTTT	CASTHLRTNTEAFF
13	TRBV20-1	-	TRBJ1-1	-	TGCAGTGCTAGAGGGGGGCTGGGGGAGGAAGCTTTCTTT	CSARGGLGEEAFF
15	TRBV27	-	TRBJ1-1	-	TGTGCCAGCAGTTTCCAGGGGAGAACAGGCACTGAAGCTTTCTTT	CASSFQGRTGTEAFF
15	TRBV20-1	TRBD2	TRBJ2-7	-	TGCAGTGCTGAGCCGGGGACTAGCGCATCCTACGAGCAGTACTTC	CSAEPGTSASYEQYF
16	TRBV6-1	TRBD2	TRBJ2-1	-	TGTGCCACCTCCAAAGGGGGACTAGCGGGAGGGGGAGAGCAGTTCTTC	CATSKGGLAGGGEQFF
16	TRBV20-1	TRBD1	TRBJ1-5	-	TGCAGTGCTAGACGCCAGGGGGACCTTAGCAATCAGCCCCAGCATTTT	CSARRQGDLSNQPQHF
17	TRBV30	TRBD2	TRBJ2-3	-	TGTGCCTGGAGTATCTATCCCGGGACTAGCGGCACAGATACGCAGTATTTT	CAWSIYPGTSGTDTQYF
13	TRBV29-1	TRBD2	TRBJ2-7	-	TGCAGCGTAATAGCGGGGAGAAACTACGAGCAGTACTTC	CSVIAGRNYEQYF
13	TRBV7-2	-	TRBJ2-1	-	TGTGCCAGCAGCTTGACTGTCCCCAATGAGCAGTTCTTC	CASSLTVPNEQFF
13	TRBV5-4	TRBD1	TRBJ2-3	-	TGTGCCAGCAGCCCCTCAGGGGGAGATACGCAGTATTTT	CASSPSGGDTQYF
16	TRBV24-1	-	TRBJ1-1	-	TGTGCCGTACGGGGAGGGGCGCGAGGAATGAACACTGAAGCTTTCTTT	CAVRGGARGMNTEAFF
14	TRBV12-5	-	TRBJ1-2	-	TGTGCTAGTGGTGGGTTCGCTTCCAACTATGGCTACACCTTC	CASGGFASNYGYTF
15	TRBV7-9	TRBD1	TRBJ1-2	-	TGTGCCAGCAGCTCGAGGACAGGGGGCGCACATGGCTACACCTTC	CASSSRTGGAHGYTF
18	TRBV23-1	-	TRBJ1-2	-	TGCGCCAGCTCGCCTGTATTATTAGCCGTAATAGGCAGAAATGGCTACACCTTC	CASSPVLLAVIGRNGYTF
15	TRBV9	-	TRBJ2-1	-	TGTGCCAGCAGCGTCGGAGGGGGGTCCTACAATGAGCAGTTCTTC	CASSVGGGSYNEQFF
16	TRBV12-3/TRBV12-4	-	TRBJ2-2	once	TGTGCCAGCAGTTTTTACGGCTGGCCGAACACCGGGGAGCTGTTTTTT	CASSFYGWPNTGELFF
14	TRBV28	TRBD2	TRBJ2-5	-	TGTGCCAGCAGTCGACTAGCGGGCCAAGAGACCCAGTACTTC	CASSRLAGQETQYF